The present entry profiles one TCR beta chain with its context. MiXCR was run by TCRdb on the 5' RACE reads, yielding one entry per CDR3 protein. The sample lists 450,000 to 650,000 distinct CDR3 sequences; roughly a fifth were seen once. This sample is part of a study of T-cell memory formation after mild COVID-19. V lost 4 bases, J lost 4 bases, and 16 bases lay in between. The CDR3 extends over 14 amino acids. Germline values: CDR1 GTSNPN, CDR2 SVGIG (reference sequence). Sequencing used PBMCs or a T cell subset sorted from them (not recorded which). The chain links TRBV30 to TRBJ1-2; perhaps TRBD1 as D (5 bases). The clonotype comes from an adult woman who had mild COVID-19 (a few samples of this study predate the infection). Cell type and time point are not known. The CDR3 bases are TGTGCCTGGACTGTAAGTCGCGGGGGCTATGGCTACACCTTC. Residues: CAWTVSRGGYGYTF.